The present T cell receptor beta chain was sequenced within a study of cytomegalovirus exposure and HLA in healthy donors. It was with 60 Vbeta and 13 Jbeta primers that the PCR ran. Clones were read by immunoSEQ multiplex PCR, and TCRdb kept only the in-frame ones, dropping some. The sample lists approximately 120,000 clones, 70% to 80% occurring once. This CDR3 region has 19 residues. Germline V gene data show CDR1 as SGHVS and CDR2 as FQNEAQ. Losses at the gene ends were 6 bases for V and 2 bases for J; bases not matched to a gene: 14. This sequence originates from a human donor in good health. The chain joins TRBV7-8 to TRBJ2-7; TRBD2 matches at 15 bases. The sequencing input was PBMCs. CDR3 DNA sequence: TGTGCCAGCAGTCGACCGGGACTAGCGGGAGGAAGAGGGACCTACGAGCAGTACTTC. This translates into CASSRPGLAGGRGTYEQYF. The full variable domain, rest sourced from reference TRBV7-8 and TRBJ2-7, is GAGVSQSPRYKVAKRGQDVALRCDPISGHVSLFWYQQALGQGPEFLTYFQNEAQLDKSGLPSDRFFAERPEGSVSTLKIQRTQQEDSAVYLCASSRPGLAGGRGTYEQYFGPGTRLTVT.